These 22 T cell receptor beta chains were sequenced from one sample in a study of cytomegalovirus exposure and HLA in healthy donors. The primer mix had 60 Vbeta and 13 Jbeta primers. The repertoire was sequenced with immunoSEQ multiplex PCR; TCRdb's copy has only in-frame clones and lacks some. The sample holds about 88,000 clones, more than 80% seen once. The sample consisted of PBMCs. The receptors stem from a man aged 18-30 years in good health and CMV-seronegative.

The chain combines TRBV5-1 with TRBJ1-4; 7 bases fit TRBD1. The CDR3 totals 16 residues. V was pared by 2 bases and J by 4 bases, with 8 bases of the junction left unmatched. In germline, CDR1 is SGHRS, CDR2 YFSETQ. CDR3 in DNA: TGCGCCAGCAGCTTTGGGGATGACAGGGTTAATGAAAAACTGTTTTTT. Protein sequence: CASSFGDDRVNEKLFF.

The CDR3 loop reads CASSLSAVRGPDSPLHF. The CDR3 DNA follows: TGCGCCAGCAGCCTTAGTGCCGTCAGGGGGCCTGATTCACCCCTCCACTTT. V usage is TRBV4-1 and J usage is TRBJ1-6, with 8 nucleotides matching TRBD1. CDR3 length: 17 residues. The germline V gene has CDR1 MGHRA and CDR2 YSYEKL. The V gene end was trimmed by 4 bases and the J gene end by 8 bases; junction bases not matched to a gene: 13.

For this clone: The junction does not match germline at one end; this may be a read error. This chain links TRBV7-9 with TRBJ2-7, with 11 bases identical to TRBD2. The CDR3 is 16 amino acids. Germline V gene sequence: CDR1 SEHNR, CDR2 FQNEAQ (reference sequence). This CDR3 reads CSSSISGRALASEQYF. In DNA, the CDR3 is TGTTCCAGCAGCATTAGCGGGAGGGCCCTCGCTTCCGAGCAGTACTTC.

The CDR3 nucleotides are TGTGCCAGCAGCTTGGTGGCGGGACCGCTGAACAATGAGCAGTTCTTC. Amino acids: CASSLVAGPLNNEQFF. J is TRBJ2-1 and V is TRBV5-5, with D tentatively TRBD2 (6 bases). V lost 0 bases and J 5 bases, leaving 15 bases between the germline ends. Germline assignment: CDR1 SGHKS and CDR2 YYEKEE (reference sequence). CDR3 length equals 16 residues.

V gene TRBV6-1 combines with J gene TRBJ1-2; 9 bases map to TRBD1. The ends lost 4 bases at V and 4 bases at J; junction bases unmatched: 4. Germline V gene data show CDR1 as MNHNS and CDR2 as SASEGT. CDR3 length equals 14 residues. CDR3 in amino acids: CASSAQGALYGYTF. The CDR3 DNA is TGTGCCAGCAGTGCACAGGGGGCTCTCTATGGCTACACCTTC.

As regards this clone: The sample contains more than one DNA sequence encoding this CDR3. V is TRBV18 and J is TRBJ1-5, with D possibly being TRBD1 (6 bases). This CDR3 comprises 14 residues. Germline CDR1 reads KGHSH; CDR2 reads LQKENI. V gave up 3 bases and J gave up 1 base, with 7 bases separating them. CDR3 nucleotide sequence: TGTGCCAGCTCACCCCAGGGGAGCAATCAGCCCCAGCATTTT. Translation: CASSPQGSNQPQHF.

The rearrangement links TRBV2 to TRBJ2-7, with 12 bases identical to TRBD2. The ends lost 6 bases at V and 7 bases at J; junction bases unmatched: 7. The CDR3 loop spans 14 amino acids. Germline V lookup: CDR1 SNHLY, CDR2 FYNNEI. CDR3 in DNA: TGTGCCAGCAGCGTCGGGACTAGCGGGCAAGAGCAGTACTTC. This encodes CASSVGTSGQEQYF.

The J gene is TRBJ2-7, the V gene TRBV29-1; 10 nucleotides line up with TRBD1. CDR1 is SQVTM, CDR2 ANQGSEA, per germline. The CDR3 length is 15 residues. With V trimmed by 3 bases and J by 2 bases, 7 bases remained unmatched. DNA of the CDR3: TGCAGCGTTGAGGCCCGGGACAGGGGAGCCTACGAGCAGTACTTC. Protein product: CSVEARDRGAYEQYF.

The J gene is TRBJ2-3, the V gene TRBV27; 8 bases match TRBD2. This CDR3 is built from 19 residues. J lost 0 bases, V lost 4 bases, and 15 bases had no gene match. CDR1 and CDR2 from the germline V gene are MNHEY and SMNVEV (reference sequence). CDR3 nucleotide sequence: TGTGCCAGCAGTTCACTCCTAGGTCGGGGGGGAGCTAGCACAGATACGCAGTATTTT. Amino acids: CASSSLLGRGGASTDTQYF.

The CDR3 protein is CASSLVSTREATNEKLFF. DNA of the CDR3: TGTGCCAGCAGCTTAGTTTCCACGCGGGAGGCAACTAATGAAAAACTGTTTTTT. The gene calls are TRBV7-9 and TRBJ1-4; D remains unclear. V gave up 1 base and J gave up 0 bases, with 15 bases separating them. The length of the CDR3 is 18 residues. From germline, CDR1 is SEHNR and CDR2 FQNEAQ (reference sequence).

V is TRBV27 and J is TRBJ2-1; 12 positions match TRBD2. The J segment lost 0 bases and the V segment lost 5 bases, leaving 5 bases of the junction unmatched. Germline V gene lookup returns CDR1 MNHEY and CDR2 SMNVEV (reference sequence). The CDR3 runs to 17 residues. CDR3 bases: TGTGCCAGCAGTCCCCGGACTAGCGGGAACTCCTACAATGAGCAGTTCTTC. Protein sequence: CASSPRTSGNSYNEQFF.

This clone was recorded only once. The chain uses TRBV5-4 and TRBJ1-3, with a tentative D call TRBD1 (6 bases). Germline CDR1 reads SGHNT; CDR2 reads YYREEE (reference sequence). V lost 4 bases and J lost 0, with 17 bases in between. CDR3 length: 17 amino acids. The CDR3 loop is CASSTKDSPGSGNTIYF. CDR3 sequence (DNA): TGTGCCAGCAGCACTAAGGACAGTCCAGGCTCTGGAAACACCATATATTTT.

V and J are TRBV7-2 and TRBJ1-4, with D possibly TRBD1 on 5 matching bases. V was shortened by 1 base and J by 8 bases, with 11 bases between the two germline ends. The CDR3 sequence is 14 residues long. Germline assignment: CDR1 SGHTA and CDR2 FQGNSA. The CDR3 DNA reads as TGTGCCAGCAGCTTAGGTGGGGCAAGGGAAAAACTGTTTTTT. It translates to CASSLGGAREKLFF.

The gene calls are TRBV30 and TRBJ1-1, with TRBD1 matching 8 bases. The junction had 5 bases not matched to a gene; V was cut back by 1 base and J by 4 bases. The germline gives CDR1 GTSNPN, CDR2 SVGIG (reference sequence). CDR3 length: 14 amino acids. The CDR3 is CAWSGTGSSTEAFF. The CDR3 DNA reads as TGTGCCTGGAGTGGGACAGGGTCGAGCACTGAAGCTTTCTTT.

This chain joins TRBV29-1 and TRBJ2-1, with 10 bases lining up with TRBD1. The CDR3 is 15 residues long. Per germline, CDR1 SQVTM and CDR2 ANQGSEA. J gave up 4 bases and V 6 bases, and 9 bases lay outside the gene matches. CDR3 nucleotides: TGCAGCGTCGCTGACAGGGGGCGTAATTACAATGAGCAGTTCTTC. This encodes CSVADRGRNYNEQFF.

The rearrangement links TRBV2 to TRBJ2-1; TRBD2 aligns across 9 bases. The CDR3 is made up of 15 amino acids. From germline, CDR1 is SNHLY and CDR2 FYNNEI. J gave up 8 bases and V 4 bases, and 9 bases lay outside the gene matches. The CDR3 nucleotides read TGTGCCAGCAGTGCAAGGGTAGCGGGAGCCCATGAGCAGTTCTTC. Translating gives CASSARVAGAHEQFF.

This chain joins TRBV7-8 and TRBJ2-6; no reliable D call. The germline V gene encodes CDR1 SGHVS and CDR2 FQNEAQ. With 7 bases removed from V and 0 bases from J, the gap between germline ends came to 19 bases. The CDR3 runs 18 residues. The chain's CDR3 is CASIPTRSPSSGANVLTF. Written as DNA, the CDR3 is TGTGCCAGCATCCCTACGCGGTCTCCAAGCTCTGGGGCCAACGTCCTGACTTTC. Filled out from reference TRBV7-8 and TRBJ2-6, the complete variable domain reads GAGVSQSPRYKVAKRGQDVALRCDPISGHVSLFWYQQALGQGPEFLTYFQNEAQLDKSGLPSDRFFAERPEGSVSTLKIQRTQQEDSAVYLCASIPTRSPSSGANVLTFGAGSRLTVL.

The chain recombines TRBV28 with TRBJ2-1; 11 bases agree with TRBD1. CDR3 size: 15 residues. Germline CDR1 and CDR2: MDHEN and SYDVKM. V shed 10 bases and J 0 bases; nucleotides not matched to a gene: 5. CDR3 DNA sequence: TGTGCCACCCGGACAGGGGGCGCCTCCTACAATGAGCAGTTCTTC. This encodes CATRTGGASYNEQFF.

V gene TRBV28 combines with J gene TRBJ1-2; TRBD1 aligns across 11 bases. CDR1 and CDR2 (germline): MDHEN, SYDVKM. The J segment lost 8 bases and the V segment lost 3 bases, leaving 11 bases of the junction unmatched. The CDR3 is made up of 16 amino acids. The CDR3 region is CASSFHGDRGLGGYTF. CDR3 DNA: TGTGCCAGCAGTTTTCACGGGGACAGGGGGTTAGGGGGCTACACCTTC.

The chain uses TRBV29-1 and TRBJ2-5, with D possibly being TRBD1 (5 bases). V lost 4 bases and J 2 bases, leaving 8 bases between the germline ends. Germline CDR1 reads SQVTM; CDR2 reads ANQGSEA. The CDR3 length is 12 residues. The CDR3 DNA reads as TGCAGCGTTGTTACAGGACAAGAGACCCAGTACTTC. Its protein is CSVVTGQETQYF.

The chain links TRBV28 to TRBJ2-7; tentative D call: TRBD1 (5 bases). Germline values: CDR1 MDHEN, CDR2 SYDVKM. V lost 5 bases, J lost 0 bases, and 11 bases lay in between. CDR3 size: 14 residues. The CDR3 nucleotides read TGTGCCAGCAGTCTCAGGGTCTACTCCTACGAGCAGTACTTC. This sequence encodes CASSLRVYSYEQYF.

The V and J genes are TRBV5-4 and TRBJ2-7; 8 bases are a match to TRBD1. This CDR3 contains 16 residues. The germline V gene has CDR1 SGHNT and CDR2 YYREEE (reference sequence). Trimming removed 0 bases from V and 3 bases from J; junction bases left unmatched: 8. CDR3 residues: CASSLGGAGGYYEQYF. In DNA, the CDR3 is TGTGCCAGCAGCTTGGGGGGGGCAGGGGGCTACTACGAGCAGTACTTC. Combining the CDR3 with reference TRBV5-4 and TRBJ2-7 gives the whole variable domain ETGVTQSPTHLIKTRGQQVTLRCSSQSGHNTVSWYQQALGQGPQFIFQYYREEENGRGNFPPRFSGLQFPNYSSELNVNALELDDSALYLCASSLGGAGGYYEQYFGPGTRLTVT.